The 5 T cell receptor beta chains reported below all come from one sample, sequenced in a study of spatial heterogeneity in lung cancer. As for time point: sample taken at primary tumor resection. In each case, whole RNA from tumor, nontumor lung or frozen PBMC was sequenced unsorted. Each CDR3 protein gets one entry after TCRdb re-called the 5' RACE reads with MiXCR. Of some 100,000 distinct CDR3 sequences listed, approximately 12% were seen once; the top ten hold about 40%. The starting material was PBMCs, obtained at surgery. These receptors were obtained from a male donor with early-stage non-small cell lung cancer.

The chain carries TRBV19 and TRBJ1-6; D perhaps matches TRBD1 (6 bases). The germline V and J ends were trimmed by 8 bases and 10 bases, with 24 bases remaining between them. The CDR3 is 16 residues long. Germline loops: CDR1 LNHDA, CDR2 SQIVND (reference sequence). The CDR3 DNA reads TGTGCCAGTGGTAAAGCTCCGGGACAAGTGTACTCACCCCTCCACTTT. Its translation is CASGKAPGQVYSPLHF.

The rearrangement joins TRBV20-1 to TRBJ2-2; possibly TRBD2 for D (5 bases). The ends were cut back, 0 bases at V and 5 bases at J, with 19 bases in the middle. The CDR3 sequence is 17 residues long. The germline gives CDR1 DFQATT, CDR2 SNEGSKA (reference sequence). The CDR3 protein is CSARDRARPRGTGELFF. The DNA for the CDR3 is TGCAGTGCTAGAGATAGGGCCCGGCCCCGGGGTACCGGGGAGCTGTTTTTT.

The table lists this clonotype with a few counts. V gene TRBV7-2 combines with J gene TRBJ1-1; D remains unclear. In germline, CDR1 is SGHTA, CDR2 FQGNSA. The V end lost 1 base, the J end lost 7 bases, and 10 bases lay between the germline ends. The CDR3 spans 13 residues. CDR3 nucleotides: TGTGCCAGCAGCTTAGAGCGGATTTATGAAGCTTTCTTT. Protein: CASSLERIYEAFF.

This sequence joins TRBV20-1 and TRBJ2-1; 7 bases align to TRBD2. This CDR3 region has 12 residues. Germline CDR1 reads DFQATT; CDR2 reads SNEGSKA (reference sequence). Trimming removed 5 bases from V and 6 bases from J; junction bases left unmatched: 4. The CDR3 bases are TGCAGTGCTTTTGCTAGCGGCAATGAGCAGTTCTTC. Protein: CSAFASGNEQFF.

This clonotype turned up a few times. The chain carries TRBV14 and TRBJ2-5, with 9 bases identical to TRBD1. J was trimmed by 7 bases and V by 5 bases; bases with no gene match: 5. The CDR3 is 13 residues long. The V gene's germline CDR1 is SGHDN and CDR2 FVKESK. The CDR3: CASSWDRELTQYF. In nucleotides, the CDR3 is TGTGCCAGCAGCTGGGACAGGGAGCTGACCCAGTACTTC. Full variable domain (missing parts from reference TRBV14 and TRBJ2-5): EAGVTQFPSHSVIEKGQTVTLRCDPISGHDNLYWYRRVMGKEIKFLLHFVKESKQDESGMPNNRFLAERTGGTYSTLKVQPAELEDSGVYFCASSWDRELTQYFGPGTRLLVL.